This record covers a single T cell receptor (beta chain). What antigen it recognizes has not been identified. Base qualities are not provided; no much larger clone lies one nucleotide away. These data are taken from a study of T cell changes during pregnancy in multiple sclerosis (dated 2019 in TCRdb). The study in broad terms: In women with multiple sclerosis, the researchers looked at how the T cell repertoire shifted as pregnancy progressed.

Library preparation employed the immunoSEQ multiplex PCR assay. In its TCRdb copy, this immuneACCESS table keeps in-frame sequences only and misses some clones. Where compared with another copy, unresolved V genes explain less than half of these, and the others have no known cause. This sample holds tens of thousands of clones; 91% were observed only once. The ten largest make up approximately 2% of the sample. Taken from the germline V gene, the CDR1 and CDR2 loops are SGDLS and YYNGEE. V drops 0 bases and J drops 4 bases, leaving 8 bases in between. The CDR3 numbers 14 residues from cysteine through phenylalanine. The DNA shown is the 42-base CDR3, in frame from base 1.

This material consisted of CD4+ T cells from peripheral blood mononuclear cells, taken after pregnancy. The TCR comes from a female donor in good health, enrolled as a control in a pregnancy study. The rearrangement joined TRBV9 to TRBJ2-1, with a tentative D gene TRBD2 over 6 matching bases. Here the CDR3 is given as CASSVESGYNEQFF. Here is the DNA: TGTGCCAGCAGCGTAGAGAGCGGGTACAATGAGCAGTTCTTC. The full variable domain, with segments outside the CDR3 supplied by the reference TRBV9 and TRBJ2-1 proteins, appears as DSGVTQTPKHLITATGQRVTLRCSPRSGDLSVYWYQQSLDQGLQFLIQYYNGEERAKGNILERFSAQQFPDLHSELNLSSLELGDSALYFCASSVESGYNEQFFGPGTRLTVL.